Included here is one T cell receptor (beta chain) sequence, with context. Its cognate antigen is unknown. These data come from a study of OX40 agonist ivuxolimab in advanced cancers. Turning to the study itself: Prior anti-PD-1, anti-PD-L1 or anti-CTLA-4 therapy did not bar entry, and approximately 40% had some. Study observations and caveats: Low normalized T-cell clonal expansion was additionally recorded for some nonresponders.

Only in-frame clones appear in the TCRdb table, and some are missing; sequencing was by immunoSEQ multiplex PCR. The sample gives approximately 23,000 clones, 84% of which show up once; 40% to 55% is in the top ten. The CDR3 contains 13 residues. Germline V gives CDR1 SEHNR, CDR2 FQNEAQ (reference sequence). V lost 1 base and J 5 bases, leaving 5 bases between the germline ends. Sequencing was performed on CD4+ or CD8+ T cells sorted from blood, taken in a trial of the OX40 agonist ivuxolimab. The receptor's source is an adult with an advanced solid tumor such as melanoma, head and neck, liver or kidney cancer. J is TRBJ2-2 and V is TRBV7-9; D is unclear. CDR3 region: CASSLGWTGELFF. The CDR3 DNA follows: TGTGCCAGCAGCTTAGGATGGACCGGGGAGCTGTTTTTT.